The clone carrying this T cell receptor (beta chain) was detected once. Its antigen is undetermined. CDR3 size: 15 residues. V was pared by 0 bases and J by 3 bases, with 4 bases of the junction left unmatched. The germline gives CDR1 SGHRS, CDR2 YFSETQ. Primers: 60 Vbeta forward and 13 Jbeta reverse. Methods used by the authors: Counted up in a later analysis, unique TCR beta chains came to around 80 million, with around 10 million shared. Profiled with immunoSEQ multiplex PCR; TCRdb holds only in-frame clones, not every one. For V, J and clone size, that table is used; D and trimming come from the DNA. The sample lists 200,000 to 250,000 clones, around 70% seen once, with around 3% in the top ten. This entry comes from a study of cytomegalovirus exposure and HLA in healthy donors. Study results and caveats: An analysis done earlier found most TCR beta V segments productive about 87% or about 30% of the time.

This rearrangement joins TRBV5-1 to TRBJ2-3; 7 positions match TRBD2. The source is a man aged 35 to 55 in good health and CMV-seropositive. The specimen sequenced was PBMCs. The CDR3, as DNA: TGCGCCAGCAGCTTGGCCTTGGGAGGGACAGATACGCAGTATTTT. It translates to CASSLALGGTDTQYF.